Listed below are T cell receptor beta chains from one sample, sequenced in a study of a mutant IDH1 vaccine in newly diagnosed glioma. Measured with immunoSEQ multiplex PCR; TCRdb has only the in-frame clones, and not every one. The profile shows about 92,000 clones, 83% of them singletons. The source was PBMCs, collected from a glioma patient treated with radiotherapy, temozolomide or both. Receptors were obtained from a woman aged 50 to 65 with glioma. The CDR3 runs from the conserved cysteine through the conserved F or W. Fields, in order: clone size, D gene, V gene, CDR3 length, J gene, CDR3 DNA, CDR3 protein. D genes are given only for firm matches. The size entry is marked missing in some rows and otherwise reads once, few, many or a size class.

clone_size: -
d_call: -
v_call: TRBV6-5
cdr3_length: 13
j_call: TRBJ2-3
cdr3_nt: TGTGCCAGCAGTCGCACGGGGCTAGATACGCAGTATTTT
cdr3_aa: CASSRTGLDTQYF

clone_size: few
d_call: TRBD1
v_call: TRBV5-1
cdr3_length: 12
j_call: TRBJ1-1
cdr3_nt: TGCGCCAGCAGCCGGGACAGAGTTGAAGCTTTCTTT
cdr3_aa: CASSRDRVEAFF

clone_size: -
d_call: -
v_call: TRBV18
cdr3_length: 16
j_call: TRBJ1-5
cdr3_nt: TGTGCCAGCTCACCCGACTCCGGGGGGGGTTGGCAGCCCCAGCATTTT
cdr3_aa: CASSPDSGGGWQPQHF

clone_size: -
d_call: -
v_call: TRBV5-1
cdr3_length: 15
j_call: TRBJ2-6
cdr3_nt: TGCGCCAGCAGCTTGGATGGGTCTGGGGCCAACGTCCTGACTTTC
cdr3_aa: CASSLDGSGANVLTF

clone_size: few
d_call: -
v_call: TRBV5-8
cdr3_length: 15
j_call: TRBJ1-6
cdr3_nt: TGTGCCAGCAGCGGAGGACAGCCGGCTAATTCACCCCTCCACTTT
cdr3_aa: CASSGGQPANSPLHF

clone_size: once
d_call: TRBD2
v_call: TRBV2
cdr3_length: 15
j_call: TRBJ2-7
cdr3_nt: TGTGCCAGCAGTGTTGGACGGGGGGGTTCCTACGAGCAGTACTTC
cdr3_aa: CASSVGRGGSYEQYF

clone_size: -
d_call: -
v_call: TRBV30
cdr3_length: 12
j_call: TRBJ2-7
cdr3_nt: TGTGCCTGGAGTTCGACGACCTACGAGCAGTACTTC
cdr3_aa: CAWSSTTYEQYF

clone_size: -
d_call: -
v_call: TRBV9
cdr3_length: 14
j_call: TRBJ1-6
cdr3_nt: TGTGCCAGCAGCGTTACAGGCGATAATTCACCCCTCCACTTT
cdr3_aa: CASSVTGDNSPLHF

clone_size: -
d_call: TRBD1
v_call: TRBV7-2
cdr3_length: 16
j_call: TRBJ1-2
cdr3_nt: TGTGCCAGCAGCACCTTCCGGGACAGGGGTGTTGAGGGCTACACCTTC
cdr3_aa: CASSTFRDRGVEGYTF

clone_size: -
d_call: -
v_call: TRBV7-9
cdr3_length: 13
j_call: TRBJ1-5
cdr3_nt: TGTGCCAGCACGCCCGGCGACGAGCAGCCCCAGCATTTT
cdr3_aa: CASTPGDEQPQHF

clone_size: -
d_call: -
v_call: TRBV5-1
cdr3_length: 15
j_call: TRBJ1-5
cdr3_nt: TGCGCCAGCAGCTTGGCCTCAGGGGGCAATCAGCCCCAGCATTTT
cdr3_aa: CASSLASGGNQPQHF

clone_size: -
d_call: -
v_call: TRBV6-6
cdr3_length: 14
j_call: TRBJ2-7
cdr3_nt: TGTGCCAGCAGTTACTCCGACGAGTTGGGGGAGCAGTACTTC
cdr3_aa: CASSYSDELGEQYF

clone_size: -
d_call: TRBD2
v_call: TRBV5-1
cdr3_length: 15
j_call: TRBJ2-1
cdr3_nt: TGCGCCAGCAGCTGGGGGGAGGGCTACCACAATGAGCAGTTCTTC
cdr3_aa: CASSWGEGYHNEQFF

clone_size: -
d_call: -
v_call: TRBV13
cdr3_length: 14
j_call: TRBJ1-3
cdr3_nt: TGTGCCAGCAGCTTACCGGGGTCCGGAAACACCATATATTTT
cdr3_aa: CASSLPGSGNTIYF

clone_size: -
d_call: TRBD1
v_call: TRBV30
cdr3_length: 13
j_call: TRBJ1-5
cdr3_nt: TGTGCCTGGAGTATACAGGGGAATCAGCCCCAGCATTTT
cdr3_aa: CAWSIQGNQPQHF

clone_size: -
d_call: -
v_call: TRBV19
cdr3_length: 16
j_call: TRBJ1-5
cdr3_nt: TGTGCCAGTAGTACCACAGGGACGGGTCTAAGGGAGCCCCAGCATTTT
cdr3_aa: CASSTTGTGLREPQHF

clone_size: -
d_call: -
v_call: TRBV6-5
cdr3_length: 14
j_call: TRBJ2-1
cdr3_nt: TGTGCCAGCAGCAAAGTAGAGCGATACAATGAGCAGTTCTTC
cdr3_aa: CASSKVERYNEQFF

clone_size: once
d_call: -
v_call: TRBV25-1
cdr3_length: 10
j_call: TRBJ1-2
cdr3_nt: TGTGCCAGCAAGGGGTATGGCTACACCTTC
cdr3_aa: CASKGYGYTF

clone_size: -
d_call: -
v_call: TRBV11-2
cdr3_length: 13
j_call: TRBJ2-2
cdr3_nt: TGTGCCAGCAGCTTAGACTACACCGGGGAGCTGTTTTTT
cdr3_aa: CASSLDYTGELFF

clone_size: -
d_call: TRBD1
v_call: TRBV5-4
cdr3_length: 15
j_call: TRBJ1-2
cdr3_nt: TGTGCCAGCAGGGCTGACAGGGTCCTGAACCTGGGCTACACCTTC
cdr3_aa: CASRADRVLNLGYTF

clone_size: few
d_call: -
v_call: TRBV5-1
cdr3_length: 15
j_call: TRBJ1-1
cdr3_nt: TGCGCCAGCAGCTTCCTGGGACTCATGAACACTGAAGCTTTCTTT
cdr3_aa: CASSFLGLMNTEAFF

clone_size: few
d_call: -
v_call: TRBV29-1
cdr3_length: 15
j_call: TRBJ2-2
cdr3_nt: TGCAGCGCCTTGGGGTTAGGGGAGTACACCGGGGAGCTGTTTTTT
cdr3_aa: CSALGLGEYTGELFF

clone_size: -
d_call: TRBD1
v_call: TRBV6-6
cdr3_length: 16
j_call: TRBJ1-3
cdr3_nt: TGTGCCAGCAGCCGCCCGACAGGGCTCTCTGGAAACACCATATATTTT
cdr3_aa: CASSRPTGLSGNTIYF

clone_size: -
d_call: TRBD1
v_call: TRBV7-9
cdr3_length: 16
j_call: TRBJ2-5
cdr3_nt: TGTGCCAGCAGCTTCCCCCTAAGGACAGGAGGAGAGACCCAGTACTTC
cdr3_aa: CASSFPLRTGGETQYF

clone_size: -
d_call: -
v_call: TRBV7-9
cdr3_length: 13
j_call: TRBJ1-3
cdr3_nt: TGTGCCAGCAGCTTAGAATGGGAGGACACCATATATTTT
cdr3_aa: CASSLEWEDTIYF

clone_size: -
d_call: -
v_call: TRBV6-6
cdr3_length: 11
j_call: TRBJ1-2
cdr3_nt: TGTGCCAGCAGTAACAGCTATGGCTACACCTTC
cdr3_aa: CASSNSYGYTF

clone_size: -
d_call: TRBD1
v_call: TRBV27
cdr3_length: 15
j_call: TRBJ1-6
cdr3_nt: TGTGCCAGCAGTTATGAAACAGGGGGTAATTCACCCCTCCACTTT
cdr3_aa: CASSYETGGNSPLHF

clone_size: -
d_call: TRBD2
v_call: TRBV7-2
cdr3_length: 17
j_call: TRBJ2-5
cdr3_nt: TGTGCCAGCAGCTTAGGCCGACTAGCGGGGGGGAAAGGGACCCAGTACTTC
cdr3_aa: CASSLGRLAGGKGTQYF

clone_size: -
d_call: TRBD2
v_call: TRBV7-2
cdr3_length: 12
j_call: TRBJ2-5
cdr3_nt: TGTGCCAGCAGCCGAACGCGGGGGGGCGAGCACTTC
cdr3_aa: CASSRTRGGEHF

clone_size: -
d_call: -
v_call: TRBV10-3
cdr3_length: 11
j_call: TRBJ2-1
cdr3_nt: TGTGCCATCAGTGAGGGCGGCGAGCAGTTCTTC
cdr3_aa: CAISEGGEQFF

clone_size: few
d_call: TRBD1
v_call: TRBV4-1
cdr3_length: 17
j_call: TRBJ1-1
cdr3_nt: TGCGCCAGCAGCCCGTCAGCCTTGAGGACAGGGAGCCCTGAAGCTTTCTTT
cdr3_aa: CASSPSALRTGSPEAFF

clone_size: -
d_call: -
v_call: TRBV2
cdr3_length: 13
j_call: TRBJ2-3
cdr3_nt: TGTGCCAGCTCAACGGGGGGCCTCTATACGCAGTATTTT
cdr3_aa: CASSTGGLYTQYF

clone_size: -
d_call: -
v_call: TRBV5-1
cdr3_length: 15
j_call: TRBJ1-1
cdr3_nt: TGCGCCAGCAGCTTGGGTCAGGGCATGAACACTGAAGCTTTCTTT
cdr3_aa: CASSLGQGMNTEAFF

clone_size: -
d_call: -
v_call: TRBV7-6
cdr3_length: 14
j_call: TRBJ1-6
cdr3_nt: TGTGCCAGCAGCTTTCTTTCCCAGGATTCACCCCTCCACTTT
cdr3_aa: CASSFLSQDSPLHF

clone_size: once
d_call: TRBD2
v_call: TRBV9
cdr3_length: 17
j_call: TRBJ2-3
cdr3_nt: TGTGCCAGCAGCGTAGGGTTAGCGGGGGGCCCCACAGATACGCAGTATTTT
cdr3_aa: CASSVGLAGGPTDTQYF

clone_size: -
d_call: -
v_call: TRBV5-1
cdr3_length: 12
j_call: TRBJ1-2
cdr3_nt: TGCGCCAGCAGCTTAGGGGGTTATGGCTACACCTTC
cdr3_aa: CASSLGGYGYTF

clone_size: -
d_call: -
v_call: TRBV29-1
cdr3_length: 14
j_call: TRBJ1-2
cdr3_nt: TGCAGCGTTGAAGATCATTCGACAGCCTATGGCTACACCTTC
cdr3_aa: CSVEDHSTAYGYTF

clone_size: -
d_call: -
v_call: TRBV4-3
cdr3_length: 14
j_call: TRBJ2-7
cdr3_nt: TGCGCCAGCAGCCCGAAGGGCGGTAGCTACGAGCAGTACTTC
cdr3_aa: CASSPKGGSYEQYF

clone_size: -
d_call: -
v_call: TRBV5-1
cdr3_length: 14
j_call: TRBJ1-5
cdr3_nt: TGCGCCAGCTCTGAAGGGGGGAGGGCTCAGCCCCAGCATTTT
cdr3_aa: CASSEGGRAQPQHF

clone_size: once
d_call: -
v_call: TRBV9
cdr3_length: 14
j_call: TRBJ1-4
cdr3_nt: TGTGCCAGCAGCTACGGTCCGACTAATGAAAAACTGTTTTTT
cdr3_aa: CASSYGPTNEKLFF

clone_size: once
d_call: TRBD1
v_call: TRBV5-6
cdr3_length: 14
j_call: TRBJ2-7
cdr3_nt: TGTGCCAGCAGCTTGTCAGGGGGTGGCTACGAGCAGTACTTC
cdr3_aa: CASSLSGGGYEQYF

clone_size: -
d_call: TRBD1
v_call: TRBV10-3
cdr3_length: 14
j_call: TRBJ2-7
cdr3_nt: TGTGCCATCAAACCGGGACAGGGAGCCTACGAGCAGTACTTC
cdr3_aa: CAIKPGQGAYEQYF

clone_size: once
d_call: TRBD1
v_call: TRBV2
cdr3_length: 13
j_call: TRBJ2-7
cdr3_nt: TGTGCCAGCACCTGGGACAGCTCCTACGAGCAGTACTTC
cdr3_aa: CASTWDSSYEQYF

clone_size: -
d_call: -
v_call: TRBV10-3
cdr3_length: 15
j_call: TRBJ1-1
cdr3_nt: TGTGCCATAACCGGGGGGCCCGCCATGAACACTGAAGCTTTCTTT
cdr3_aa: CAITGGPAMNTEAFF

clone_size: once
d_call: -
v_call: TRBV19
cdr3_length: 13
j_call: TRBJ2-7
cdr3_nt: TGTGCCAGTAGCCCTGGACAGTCCTACGAGCAGTACTTC
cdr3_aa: CASSPGQSYEQYF

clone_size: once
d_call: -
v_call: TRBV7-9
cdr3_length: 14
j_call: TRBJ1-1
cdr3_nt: TGTGCCAGCAGCTTTGGGGGGGGAGTCACTGAAGCTTTCTTT
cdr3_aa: CASSFGGGVTEAFF

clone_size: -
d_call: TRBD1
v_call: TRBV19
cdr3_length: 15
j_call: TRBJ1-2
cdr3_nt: TGTGCCAGTAGTCTGGGACAGGGGGAGGCCTATGGCTACACCTTC
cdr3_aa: CASSLGQGEAYGYTF

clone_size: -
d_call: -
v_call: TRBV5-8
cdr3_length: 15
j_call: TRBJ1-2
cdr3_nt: TGTGCCAGCAGCTCCCCAGGGGCCGGCAACTATGGCTACACCTTC
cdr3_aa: CASSSPGAGNYGYTF

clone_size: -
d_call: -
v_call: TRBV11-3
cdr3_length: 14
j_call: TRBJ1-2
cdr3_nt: TGTGCCAGCAGCTCAGGACAGCCCAACTATGGCTACACCTTC
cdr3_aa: CASSSGQPNYGYTF

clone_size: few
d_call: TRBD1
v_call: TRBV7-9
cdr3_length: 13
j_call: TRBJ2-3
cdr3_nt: TGTGCCAGCAGGGACACAGGGGCAGATACGCAGTATTTT
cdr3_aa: CASRDTGADTQYF

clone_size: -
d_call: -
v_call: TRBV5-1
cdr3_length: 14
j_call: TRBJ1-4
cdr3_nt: TGCGCCAGCAGCTTGGACGGGCCCCCTGAAAAACTGTTTTTT
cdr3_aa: CASSLDGPPEKLFF

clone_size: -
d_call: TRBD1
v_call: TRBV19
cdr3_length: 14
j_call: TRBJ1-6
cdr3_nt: TGTGCCAGTAGTTTACAGGGGCTGAATTCACCCCTCCACTTT
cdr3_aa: CASSLQGLNSPLHF

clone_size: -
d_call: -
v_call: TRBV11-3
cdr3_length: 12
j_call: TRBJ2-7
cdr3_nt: TGTGCCAGCAGCTTAGCGGCCTACGAGCAGTACTTC
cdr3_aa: CASSLAAYEQYF

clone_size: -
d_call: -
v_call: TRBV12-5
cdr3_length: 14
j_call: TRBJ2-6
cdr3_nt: TGTGCTAGTGGTCTCGAGAGTGGGGCCAACGTCCTGACTTTC
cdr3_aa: CASGLESGANVLTF